The sequence of this TCR beta chain was determined in a study of OX40 agonist ivuxolimab in advanced cancers. Whole-study context: Six ivuxolimab dose levels, 0.01 to 10 mg/kg, were given intravenously every 2 weeks. Overall study results and limits: Some patients who did not respond also had low normalized T-cell clonal expansion.

Generated by immunoSEQ multiplex PCR, the TCRdb table keeps only in-frame clones and is missing some. Seen here are some 48,000 clones, 79% observed once, and the top ten hold 1.9%. V lost 4 bases and J lost 8, with 12 bases in between. Per germline, CDR1 SGDLS and CDR2 YYNGEE. The length of the CDR3 is 13 residues. Peripheral blood came from all dose cohorts at three timepoints. A remark on this clone: What it recognizes is unknown.

This rearrangement joins TRBV9 to TRBJ2-2; D possibly corresponds to TRBD2 (6 bases). The sample was CD4+ or CD8+ T cells sorted from blood, taken in a trial of the OX40 agonist ivuxolimab. The sequence was collected from an adult with an advanced solid tumor such as melanoma, head and neck, liver or kidney cancer. The CDR3 coding sequence is TGTGCCAGCAGCTCCCGCGGGGAGGGGGAGCTGTTTTTT. Protein product: CASSSRGEGELFF.